The entry below describes one TCR beta chain. This clone came up a few times. Its recognized antigen is unknown. Base qualities are missing; no much larger clone stands one base away. TCRbeta CDR3 regions were amplified from genomic DNA by means of the immunoSEQ Assay, a bias-controlled multiplex PCR. Under the source paper's analysis protocol: Within the assay, amplification of reference gene primers was used to estimate how many nucleated cells each sample contained. Sequence reads were collapsed and filtered to measure the absolute abundance of every unique TCRbeta CDR3 rearrangement. Productive Simpson clonality was computed per sample as the square root of Simpson's diversity index over productive rearrangements. TCRdb provides this immuneACCESS table in a form limited to in-frame rearrangements. Some clones are lacking; in checked studies, under half of them reflect an unresolved V gene, and why the rest are absent is not known. The DNA gave D and trimming, while V, J and clone size come from that table. The sample includes 55,000 to 65,000 clones, with 84% observed a single time. The ten largest clones represent approximately 5.6% of the sample.

The source of the sample is a study of blood T cell repertoires in COVID-19 (dated by TCRdb to about 2020). Turning to the overall study: Samples covering the acute and convalescent phases of COVID-19 were provided by collaborators in the United States, Italy and Spain. A freely available public database, intended as a resource for researchers studying the immune response to SARS-CoV-2, is where the repertoires were released. A de-identified subject ID, COVID-19 status, age in years and sex were almost always included in the sample metadata. The samples were drawn from the first 160 participants of the ongoing ImmuneRACE study and from some 1,300 subjects provided by 6 global collaborators. The material from the prospective study consisted of cDNA or gDNA derived from T cells, B-cell-depleted T cells, or PBMCs. Where available, HLA class I and class II types were obtained from metadata supplied by the sample provider rather than from assay-based typing. The dataset comprised deeply sampled blood TCRbeta repertoires from subjects exposed to, actively infected with, or recovered from COVID-19. On the study overall, not on this receptor specifically: The quantity of clinical and demographic metadata differed by source and by participant and was supplied without curation.

Each collaborating institution followed its own protocols to collect whole blood in K2EDTA tubes. For TCRbeta analysis, collaborators shipped samples as frozen whole blood, isolated PBMCs, or DNA extracted from either of those sample types. The sequence came from a woman aged 55-75 years with acute or convalescent COVID-19. Sequencing input: peripheral blood.

The CDR3 reads CATRQGATGNTIYF. The base sequence is TGTGCCACCCGGCAGGGGGCTACCGGAAACACCATATATTTT. Rearrangement joined TRBV19 to TRBJ1-3, and 8 junction bases match TRBD1. The CDR3, cysteine through phenylalanine, is 14 amino acids long. Only the CDR3 region is kept as DNA, spanning 42 bases read in frame from base 1. At the junction V is shortened by 10 bases and J by 4 bases; bases outside the gene matches: 9. The germline V gene (reference sequence) sets CDR1 to LNHDA and CDR2 to SQIVND. The CDR3, completed at both ends by the reference TRBV19 and TRBJ1-3 genes, gives the full variable domain DGGITQSPKYLFRKEGQNVTLSCEQNLNHDAMYWYRQDPGQGLRLIYYSQIVNDFQKGDIAEGYSVSREKKESFPLTVTSAQKNPTAFYLCATRQGATGNTIYFGEGSWLTVV.